This T cell receptor beta chain was captured by sequencing in a study of blood T cell repertoires in COVID-19. This clone was counted a few times. This table comes from immunoSEQ multiplex PCR, and its TCRdb copy is limited to in-frame clones, with some not included. The sample shows fewer than 150,000 clones, around 83% of them seen only once. Residents of about two dozen US areas, aged about 18 to 95 years, made up the participants. CDR3 length: 15 amino acids. CDR1 MNHEY and CDR2 SVGEGT come from the germline V gene. V lost 0 bases to trimming and J lost 2 bases, with 10 bases between them. This TCR came from a man younger than 40 who had recovered from COVID-19. The gene calls are TRBV6-2 or TRBV6-3 and TRBJ1-1; D might be TRBD1 (6 bases). Sequences were obtained from PBMCs or T cells enriched from blood (not recorded which). CDR3 coding DNA: TGTGCCAGCAGTTACTCGACAGGCCCAAACACTGAAGCTTTCTTT. Its translation is CASSYSTGPNTEAFF.